This T cell receptor (beta chain) was recorded in a study of blood T cells in healthy people across ages (dated by TCRdb to the mid-2010s). Regarding the study in general: Template switching captured roughly one uniquely barcoded TCR beta cDNA molecule per two T cells in model experiments. Donors of different ages were randomly distributed across sequencing lanes to avoid experimental bias. Four age groups were formed from the donors: young (average 16 years), middle-aged (approximately 40), aged (62) and long-lived (around 82). Two additional independent replicas of 1 million unique cDNA reads from the same blood draw were analyzed for two donors (one aged 18 to 30 and one aged 80 or older). To track age-related changes in TCR beta repertoire diversity, the study relied on deep sequencing normalized with unique cDNA molecular identifiers.

At the junction V is shortened by 3 bases and J by 7 bases, with 10 bases in between. The CDR3, cysteine through phenylalanine, is 13 amino acids long. Only CDR3 DNA is held: 39 bases, read in frame from base 1. According to the germline V gene (reference sequence), CDR1 reads MNHEY and CDR2 reads SMNVEV. In this sample, this clonotype turned up many times. This receptor's antigen is unknown. The record has no base qualities; no much larger clone is one base away. The paper as a whole reports these results and caveats: Observed TCR beta diversity per million T cells fell roughly linearly with age, and a significant reduction was already apparent by age around 40. Because the CMV infection status of the donors was unknown, age-related changes in expanded clonotypes may potentially have been confounded. Since profiling was done on bulk unsorted PBMCs, naive and antigen-experienced compartments could not be conclusively compared. The percentage of naive T cells measured by flow cytometry correlated strongly with observed TCR beta diversity. Total diversity estimates from one million sequenced T cells were considered lower bounds and underestimates. Compared with the aged group, the long-lived group had more naive CD4+ T cells, fewer expanded clones and increased TCR diversity, suggesting age selection.

Library creation used 5' RACE. The instrument given in TCRdb is Illumina HiSeq 2500. A second PCR of about 7 to 12 cycles was run with a J-beta primer mix and a sample-barcoded 5' primer. Each TCR beta cDNA molecule received a unique molecular identifier from a template-switch 5' adaptor carrying 12 random nucleotides. At least 2.5 million CDR3-containing paired-end reads were obtained from each sample. First-strand cDNA was synthesized from all RNA with the Mint cDNA synthesis kit, primed by a TRBC-specific oligonucleotide. Following uracil-DNA glycosylase treatment, a first 18-cycle PCR with universal primers M1SS and BC2_uni_R was performed on all cDNA. For the original study's pipeline: For normalization, 1 million high-quality reads, each with a distinct molecular identifier, were randomly selected from each sample. Reads sharing molecular identifiers were discarded rather than binned into consensus sequences. MiTCR, set to a Q25 quality threshold and the strictest error-elimination algorithm, was used for CDR3 identification, clonotype clustering and error correction. A nonparametric unseen species model using Euler transformation provided a lower-bound estimate of total TCR beta diversity. The public reads were run again by TCRdb, first through fastp at Q25 and then through MiXCR, and only productive beta chains were kept. Each CDR3 protein appears once, grouped with its most common genes and DNA. The V and J calls were not made by the authors but by TCRdb's processing. The sample includes about 690,000 distinct CDR3 sequences, with 40% to 50% observed a single time. Of the sample, about 30% falls within the top ten clones.

The 35 to 40 donors, aged about 6 to 100 years, were systemically healthy Caucasian individuals from Russia. Ten milliliters of peripheral blood were collected from each donor into EDTA-treated Vacutainer tubes. PBMCs were isolated by Ficoll-Paque density-gradient centrifugation, with at least 6 million obtained per sample. Trizol reagent was used to extract total RNA from PBMCs, with at least 5.5 micrograms per sample. For every donor, an aliquot of PBMCs went through flow cytometry to measure the percentages of naive CD45RAhigh/CD27high T cells. Sequencing was performed on blood. The clonotype was recovered from an elderly man in good health. The rearranged segments are TRBV27 and TRBJ1-5; matching of 5 bases hints at TRBD1 as the D gene. Here is the DNA: TGTGCCAGCAGTTTCGAGAGGGGACAGCCCCAGCATTTT. Translated, it reads CASSFERGQPQHF.